The 8 T cell receptor beta chains listed next were all sequenced from one sample in a study of brain metastases from non-small cell lung cancer. TCRdb's copy holds only in-frame clones and misses some; the assay was immunoSEQ multiplex PCR. Altogether almost 4,500 clones are present, about 88% being singletons, with the ten largest covering around 5%. The sequenced sample was tumor-adjacent normal tissue. The receptor set was obtained from a donor over 35 with non-small cell lung cancer.

This chain connects TRBV15 to TRBJ2-5; 10 bases fit TRBD2. The CDR3 is made up of 15 amino acids. Losses at the gene ends were 1 base for V and 3 bases for J; bases not matched to a gene: 2. Germline CDR1 and CDR2: LNHNV and YYDKDF (reference sequence). This chain's CDR3 is CATSRVAGGKETQYF. CDR3 nucleotides: TGTGCCACCAGCAGAGTAGCGGGGGGCAAAGAGACCCAGTACTTC.

The rearrangement uses TRBV9 and TRBJ2-7; the match to TRBD1 covers 7 bases. This CDR3 is 14 amino acids long. Trimming took 4 bases from V and 3 from J; bases not matched to a gene: 7. Germline V gives CDR1 SGDLS, CDR2 YYNGEE. The DNA for the CDR3 is TGTGCCAGCAGCCCACGGGACAGTTACTACGAGCAGTACTTC. Amino acids: CASSPRDSYYEQYF.

The V and J genes are TRBV7-9 and TRBJ2-7, with D hard to call. V gave up 5 bases and J gave up 2 bases, with 7 bases separating them. The germline V gene has CDR1 SEHNR and CDR2 FQNEAQ (reference sequence). The length of the CDR3 is 12 residues. CDR3 sequence reads: CASSHTAYEQYF. The CDR3 bases are TGTGCCAGCAGCCACACGGCCTACGAGCAGTACTTC.

The CDR3 bases are TGTGCCAGCAGTCCCTGGACAGGGGCTAACTATGGCTACACCTTC. Translation gives CASSPWTGANYGYTF. J is TRBJ1-2 and V is TRBV27; 9 bases align to TRBD1. The CDR3 has 15 amino acids. Germline V gene lookup returns CDR1 MNHEY and CDR2 SMNVEV (reference sequence). The trim removed 5 bases at V and 0 bases at J, leaving 4 bases unmatched.

This clone was counted a few times. V gene TRBV15 combines with J gene TRBJ2-7; D possibly matches TRBD1 or TRBD2 (6 bases each). The CDR3 contains 16 residues. Germline CDR1 LNHNV, CDR2 YYDKDF (reference sequence). The V end was cut by 5 bases, the J end by 10 bases, with 27 bases between. CDR3 sequence reads: CATSPEGAGQLSFQYF. CDR3 nucleotide sequence: TGTGCCACCAGCCCGGAGGGAGCAGGACAGCTATCGTTTCAGTACTTC.

The chain couples TRBV4-3 to TRBJ2-5, with 8 bases identical to TRBD1. The DNA end favors TRBJ2-7, so the J call may be wrong. This CDR3 spans 15 amino acids. Germline loops: CDR1 LGHNA, CDR2 YSLEER. The CDR3 protein is CASNQAGTGIHEQYF. Written as DNA, the CDR3 is TGCGCCAGCAACCAGGCCGGGACAGGAATCCACGAGCAGTACTTC.

V and J are TRBV5-5 and TRBJ1-1, with D possibly matching TRBD1 (6 bases). V was clipped by 9 bases and J by 4 bases, with 16 bases between them. The V gene's germline CDR1 is SGHKS and CDR2 YYEKEE (reference sequence). The CDR3 extends over 13 amino acids. The DNA of the CDR3 is TGTGCCACTTCTTGGACAGCTACCACTGAAGCTTTCTTT. Translating it yields CATSWTATTEAFF.

This chain links TRBV5-1 with TRBJ1-1, with D tentatively TRBD1 (6 bases). Trimming shortened V by 5 bases and J by 5 bases, and 16 bases separated the two germline ends. This CDR3 contains 14 residues. The V gene's germline CDR1 is SGHRS and CDR2 YFSETQ. The CDR3 DNA reads TGCGCCAGCAGGACAGGCCTTATTGGAACTGAAGCTTTCTTT. The encoded protein is CASRTGLIGTEAFF.